These 30 T cell receptor beta chains came from one sample sequenced in a study of OX40 agonist ivuxolimab in advanced cancers. Sequencing was performed with immunoSEQ multiplex PCR; in TCRdb, only in-frame clones are kept and a portion is missing. The sample records about 46,000 clones, roughly 86% being singletons. Sequences were derived from CD4+ or CD8+ T cells sorted from blood, sampled in a trial of the OX40 agonist ivuxolimab. All receptors come from an adult with an advanced solid tumor such as melanoma, head and neck, liver or kidney cancer.

The chain has TRBV5-4 and TRBJ2-1, with 8 bases identical to TRBD2. Germline V lookup: CDR1 SGHNT, CDR2 YYREEE (reference sequence). This CDR3 is built from 13 residues. J gave up 8 bases and V 7 bases, and 8 bases lay outside the gene matches. In DNA form, the CDR3 reads TGTGCCAGCTCCGGGACTAGGGGGTATGAGCAGTTCTTC. Translated, it gives CASSGTRGYEQFF.

This chain connects TRBV7-3 to TRBJ2-5, with 9 bases that match TRBD2. With V trimmed by 2 bases and J by 0 bases, 1 base remained unmatched. Germline CDR1 and CDR2: SGHTA and FQGTGA. CDR3 length equals 15 residues. CDR3 in DNA: TGTGCCAGCAGCTTAGCGGGGGGGTACCAAGAGACCCAGTACTTC. Its translation: CASSLAGGYQETQYF.

The rearrangement uses TRBV5-1 and TRBJ2-7; 9 nucleotides align to TRBD1. This CDR3 contains 14 residues. The V gene's germline CDR1 is SGHRS and CDR2 YFSETQ. With 4 bases clipped from V and 2 bases from J, the junction kept 4 bases outside the gene matches. The CDR3 here is CASSPTGGPYEQYF. The CDR3 DNA sequence: TGCGCCAGCAGCCCGACAGGGGGTCCCTACGAGCAGTACTTC.

The gene calls are TRBV15 and TRBJ2-7; TRBD1 agrees at 8 bases. V shed 4 bases and J 0 bases; nucleotides not matched to a gene: 2. Germline lookup yields CDR1 LNHNV and CDR2 YYDKDF (reference sequence). The CDR3 contains 14 residues. CDR3 nucleotide sequence: TGTGCCACCAGCACTGGACAGGGCTCCTACGAGCAGTACTTC. Translated: CATSTGQGSYEQYF.

A single count supports this clone. The J gene is TRBJ1-2, the V gene TRBV27, with 11 bases fitting TRBD1. Germline CDR1 is MNHEY and CDR2 is SMNVEV (reference sequence). The CDR3 contains 16 residues. V lost 6 bases to trimming and J lost 8 bases; unmatched junction nucleotides: 14. The CDR3 bases are TGTGCCAGCAGCCTAGAGGGCTCGGGACAGGGGGTCGGCTACACCTTC. The encoded protein is CASSLEGSGQGVGYTF.

The count of this clone is one. The V and J genes are TRBV29-1 and TRBJ2-3; D call uncertain. V was clipped by 1 base and J by 4 bases, with 9 bases between them. The germline V gene has CDR1 SQVTM and CDR2 ANQGSEA. This CDR3 is built from 13 residues. CDR3 in amino acids: CSVEGRFPDTQYF. The CDR3 nucleotides are TGCAGCGTTGAAGGACGGTTCCCAGATACGCAGTATTTT.

The chain carries TRBV5-1 and TRBJ2-3; 10 nucleotides line up with TRBD1. CDR3 length equals 15 residues. V was clipped by 0 bases and J by 6 bases; unmatched bases: 4. CDR1 and CDR2 from the germline V gene are SGHRS and YFSETQ. The CDR3 loop is CASSLEGQGSDTQYF. The DNA of the CDR3 is TGCGCCAGCAGCTTGGAGGGACAGGGGTCTGATACGCAGTATTTT.

The rearrangement uses TRBV19 and TRBJ1-6; D may be TRBD1 (5 bases). With 1 base removed from V and 12 bases from J, the gap between germline ends came to 16 bases. CDR3 length: 15 amino acids. The V gene's germline CDR1 is LNHDA and CDR2 SQIVND (reference sequence). The CDR3 nucleotides are TGTGCCAGTAGTATAGCCCCCCAGGGCCTCGGACCCCTCCACTTT. The encoded protein is CASSIAPQGLGPLHF. Drawing the rest from reference TRBV19 and TRBJ1-6, the complete variable domain is DGGITQSPKYLFRKEGQNVTLSCEQNLNHDAMYWYRQDPGQGLRLIYYSQIVNDFQKGDIAEGYSVSREKKESFPLTVTSAQKNPTAFYLCASSIAPQGLGPLHFGNGTRLTVT.

This clone was recorded a few times. In DNA, the CDR3 is TGCAGCGTCCTCCGGTTGGCTGCGGGGGCGATTACCTACAATGAGCAGTTCTTC. Translated, it gives CSVLRLAAGAITYNEQFF. The chain recombines TRBV29-1 with TRBJ2-1; D perhaps matches TRBD2 (7 bases). This CDR3 has 18 amino acids. Trimming removed 6 bases at V and 2 bases at J, with 26 bases between. CDR1 SQVTM and CDR2 ANQGSEA come from the germline V gene.

This chain links TRBV4-1 with TRBJ2-1; 10 positions match TRBD2. The CDR3 contains 13 residues. Unmatched junction bases numbered 1, after V lost 4 bases and J lost 7 bases. Germline CDR1 is MGHRA and CDR2 is YSYEKL. The CDR3, as DNA: TGCGCCAGCAGCCCTAGCGGGAGAAATGAGCAGTTCTTC. Amino acid sequence: CASSPSGRNEQFF.

The J gene is TRBJ2-3, the V gene TRBV5-6; 9 nucleotides line up with TRBD1. Trimming took 1 base from V and 3 from J; bases not matched to a gene: 9. CDR1 is SGHDT and CDR2 is YYEEEE in the germline V gene. The CDR3 spans 17 residues. CDR3: CASSLNTGTGFTDTQYF. DNA for the CDR3: TGTGCCAGCAGCTTGAATACCGGGACAGGGTTTACAGATACGCAGTATTTT.

V gene TRBV4-2 combines with J gene TRBJ2-7; D is perhaps TRBD2 (5 bases). V lost 0 bases and J lost 0, with 12 bases in between. Germline values: CDR1 LGHNA, CDR2 YNFKEQ. The CDR3 spans 16 residues. CDR3 nucleotide sequence: TGTGCCAGCAGCCAAGATAGCGCGGAGACCTCCTACGAGCAGTACTTC. Translation: CASSQDSAETSYEQYF.

V is TRBV7-6 and J is TRBJ2-7, with D possibly called TRBD1 or TRBD2 (6 bases each). Germline-derived CDR1 and CDR2 are SGHVS and FNYEAQ. CDR3 length equals 11 residues. V shed 8 bases and J shed 4 bases, with 9 bases lying between them. The CDR3 region is CASLGGYEQYF. The CDR3 DNA sequence: TGTGCCAGCCTAGGGGGGTACGAGCAGTACTTC.

The chain employs TRBV9 and TRBJ2-7, with D uncertain. The germline V gene has CDR1 SGDLS and CDR2 YYNGEE. CDR3 length equals 14 residues. V was shortened by 0 bases and J by 5 bases, with 12 bases between the two germline ends. CDR3 region: CASSVGIHPDEQYF. DNA of the CDR3: TGTGCCAGCAGCGTAGGTATCCACCCAGACGAGCAGTACTTC.

This clone has a single count. V gene TRBV5-1 combines with J gene TRBJ1-3; a weak D match, TRBD1 (5 bases). Deletions cut 5 bases from V and 0 bases from J, with 12 bases between. The CDR3 loop spans 15 amino acids. Germline V lookup: CDR1 SGHRS, CDR2 YFSETQ. The CDR3 DNA is TGCGCCAGCAGAACCGACAGAACCTCTGGAAACACCATATATTTT. This sequence encodes CASRTDRTSGNTIYF.

The chain combines TRBV28 with TRBJ2-2; possibly TRBD2 for D (5 bases). CDR1 is MDHEN and CDR2 is SYDVKM in the germline V gene. Trimming pared 6 bases from V and 0 bases from J, leaving 17 bases between. CDR3 size: 17 residues. The CDR3 DNA is TGTGCCAGCAGCTCCCCCCGTGGGAGACCGAACACCGGGGAGCTGTTTTTT. Translated, it gives CASSSPRGRPNTGELFF. Combining the CDR3 with reference TRBV28 and TRBJ2-2 gives the whole variable domain DVKVTQSSRYLVKRTGEKVFLECVQDMDHENMFWYRQDPGLGLRLIYFSYDVKMKEKGDIPEGYSVSREKKERFSLILESASTNQTSMYLCASSSPRGRPNTGELFFGEGSRLTVL.

V gene TRBV7-9 combines with J gene TRBJ2-7, with D unclear. CDR3 length: 16 amino acids. Trimming cost V 3 bases and J 1 base, with 16 bases left between them. Looked up from germline, CDR1 is SEHNR and CDR2 is FQNEAQ (reference sequence). The CDR3 region has the DNA TGTGCCAGCAGCTTCCGGGCCTTTCCAGCATCCTACGAGCAGTACTTC. This gives the protein CASSFRAFPASYEQYF. Using reference TRBV7-9 and TRBJ2-7 for the parts outside the CDR3, the full variable domain is DTGVSQNPRHKITKRGQNVTFRCDPISEHNRLYWYRQTLGQGPEFLTYFQNEAQLEKSRLLSDRFSAERPKGSFSTLEIQRTEQGDSAMYLCASSFRAFPASYEQYFGPGTRLTVT.

V is TRBV7-9 and J is TRBJ1-2, with 7 bases that match TRBD1. V lost 4 bases and J lost 7; bases outside the gene matches: 9. Germline V CDR1 and CDR2: SEHNR, FQNEAQ (reference sequence). This CDR3 spans 14 amino acids. For the CDR3, the DNA is TGTGCCAGCAGCTCGACAGGGAAGCTTCCTGGCTACACCTTC. Its protein product is CASSSTGKLPGYTF. The variable domain in full, completed from reference TRBV7-9 and TRBJ1-2, reads DTGVSQNPRHKITKRGQNVTFRCDPISEHNRLYWYRQTLGQGPEFLTYFQNEAQLEKSRLLSDRFSAERPKGSFSTLEIQRTEQGDSAMYLCASSSTGKLPGYTFGSGTRLTVV.

This clone was picked up one time. The chain has TRBV5-6 and TRBJ1-6, with TRBD1 identical over 8 bases. Germline V gives CDR1 SGHDT, CDR2 YYEEEE. V trimming: 4 bases; J trimming: 1 base; junction bases outside the gene matches: 4. This CDR3 has 16 amino acids. The CDR3 loop is CASSLQGASYNSPLHF. Here the CDR3 DNA reads TGTGCCAGCAGCCTGCAGGGGGCGTCCTATAATTCACCCCTCCACTTT.

The chain uses TRBV5-5 and TRBJ1-1; weak D call: TRBD1 (5 bases). CDR1 is SGHKS, CDR2 YYEKEE, per germline (reference sequence). Deletions cut 4 bases from V and 3 bases from J, with 10 bases between. The CDR3 sequence is 13 residues long. CDR3 coding DNA: TGTGCCAGCAGCCCGCGACAGCACACTGAAGCTTTCTTT. This codes for CASSPRQHTEAFF.

The gene calls are TRBV4-1 and TRBJ1-5; D gene unclear. The V end was cut by 1 base, the J end by 4 bases, with 8 bases between. CDR3 size: 14 residues. In germline, CDR1 is MGHRA, CDR2 YSYEKL. CDR3 amino acids: CASSQGVGNQPQHF. The CDR3 region has the DNA TGCGCCAGCAGCCAAGGTGTGGGGAATCAGCCCCAGCATTTT.

This clone was seen more than once but under ten times. V is TRBV7-9 and J is TRBJ1-6; D might be TRBD1 (5 bases). Per germline, CDR1 SEHNR and CDR2 FQNEAQ (reference sequence). This CDR3 region has 13 residues. V lost 6 bases, J lost 3 bases, and 6 bases lay in between. The CDR3 DNA reads TGTGCCAGCAGTCAGGGCTATAATTCACCCCTCCACTTT. Its protein product is CASSQGYNSPLHF.

The chain is built from TRBV9 and TRBJ1-2; TRBD1 aligns across 9 bases. CDR3 size: 16 residues. After removal of 4 bases from V and 4 bases from J, the junction contained 11 bases not matched to a gene. The germline V gene encodes CDR1 SGDLS and CDR2 YYNGEE. The CDR3 DNA is TGTGCCAGCAGCCCAAAACCCGGGACAGGGTCCTATGGCTACACCTTC. It codes for CASSPKPGTGSYGYTF.

Only one count was recorded for this clone. The genes are TRBV7-7 and TRBJ2-3; D not resolved. This CDR3 is 15 amino acids long. The germline V and J ends were trimmed by 3 bases and 2 bases, with 12 bases remaining between them. Germline V CDR1 and CDR2: SSHAT, FNYEAQ (reference sequence). CDR3 sequence reads: CASSFSRLHTDTQYF. CDR3 coding DNA: TGTGCCAGCAGCTTTTCACGCCTCCACACAGATACGCAGTATTTT.

The chain carries TRBV4-1 and TRBJ1-2; D ambiguous. V gave up 1 base and J gave up 2 bases, with 14 bases separating them. This CDR3 contains 16 residues. Per germline, CDR1 MGHRA and CDR2 YSYEKL. CDR3 DNA sequence: TGCGCCAGCAGCCAAGTTTTGGGTACTATCAACTATGGCTACACCTTC. Protein: CASSQVLGTINYGYTF.

This clone was seen only a few times. This sequence joins TRBV5-5 and TRBJ1-2; possibly TRBD1 for D (5 bases). The CDR3 totals 13 residues. Germline V gene lookup returns CDR1 SGHKS and CDR2 YYEKEE (reference sequence). V lost 6 bases, J lost 8 bases, and 17 bases lay in between. The CDR3 DNA sequence: TGTGCCAGCATCTCTGGAGGGGTAATAGGCTACACCTTC. The encoded protein is CASISGGVIGYTF. The full variable domain, its missing parts supplied by reference TRBV5-5 and TRBJ1-2, is DAGVTQSPTHLIKTRGQQVTLRCSPISGHKSVSWYQQVLGQGPQFIFQYYEKEERGRGNFPDRFSARQFPNYSSELNVNALLLGDSALYLCASISGGVIGYTFGSGTRLTVV.

CDR3 in amino acids: CASSEGEIANYGYTF. CDR3 in DNA: TGTGCCAGCAGTGAGGGGGAAATAGCTAACTATGGCTACACCTTC. V usage is TRBV6-1 and J usage is TRBJ1-2, with D tentatively TRBD1 (5 bases). The CDR3 has 15 amino acids. Germline V gene sequence: CDR1 MNHNS, CDR2 SASEGT. Trimming removed 3 bases at V and 0 bases at J, with 11 bases between.

The chain joins TRBV2 to TRBJ1-2; 7 nucleotides line up with TRBD1. The CDR3 consists of 10 residues. In germline, CDR1 is SNHLY, CDR2 FYNNEI. The V and J ends lost 6 bases and 14 bases, in that order; junction bases with no gene match: 6. CDR3 region: CASRGTALTF. Written as DNA, the CDR3 is TGTGCCAGCAGAGGGACAGCTCTTACCTTC.

This clone has only one observation. The CDR3 protein is CASSYSQGAKNIQYF. The CDR3 DNA is TGTGCCAGCAGTTACTCTCAGGGGGCCAAAAACATTCAGTACTTC. The chain combines TRBV6-5 with TRBJ2-4; D perhaps matches TRBD1 (6 bases). Trimming cost V 0 bases and J 1 base, with 7 bases left between them. CDR1 and CDR2 (germline): MNHEY, SVGAGI. There are 15 residues in the CDR3.

In DNA form, the CDR3 reads TGTGCCTGGACCTATGACAGGGTTGGCTATGGCTACACCTTC. Translated, it gives CAWTYDRVGYGYTF. This chain connects TRBV30 to TRBJ1-2, with TRBD1 identical over 7 bases. The junction had 9 bases not matched to a gene; V was cut back by 4 bases and J by 4 bases. CDR1 is GTSNPN, CDR2 SVGIG, per germline (reference sequence). CDR3 length: 14 amino acids.